The 20 T cell receptor beta chains listed next were all sequenced from one sample in a study of CD8+ T cells in alopecia areata. Sequencing templates came from extracted RNA that was reverse transcribed into cDNA. Profiling relied on immunoSEQ multiplex PCR, and the TCRdb table lists in-frame clones only, not all of them. There are around 100,000 clones in the sample, none observed a single time. The sample consisted of lesional skin. These receptors were obtained from a C3H/HeJ mouse with alopecia areata. The mouse strain carries the MHC haplotype H2-k.

This clone was detected a few times. Each gene name is a mouse one. Read coverage stops 4 residues before the CDR3 terminus; the germline J gene supplies the remainder. The rearrangement links TRBV13-3 to TRBJ2-5, with a possible D match to TRBD1 (5 bases). The CDR3 length is 13 residues. The germline CDR1 and CDR2 sequences are NNHDY and SYVADS. CDR3 amino acids: CASSLREGDTQYF. CDR3 bases read: TGTGCCAGCAGTCTCAGGGAAGGCGAC.

This clone was counted only a few times. Gene and germline names: mouse. The sequence runs out 4 residues before the end of the CDR3; the remainder is reconstructed from the germline J gene. This sequence joins TRBV13-1 and TRBJ1-1, with 9 positions matching TRBD1. The CDR3 has 15 amino acids. The germline V gene has CDR1 NSHNY and CDR2 SYGAGN. Unmatched junction bases numbered 6, after V lost 2 bases and J lost 4 bases. The CDR3 region is CASSEQGAGGTEVFF. The sequenced CDR3 bases are TGTGCCAGCAGTGAACAGGGGGCGGGGGGCACA.

This clone was observed at least ten times. At residue 13, the TCRdb amino acid sequence and the translated nucleotide sequence differ, so the protein here is the DNA translation. Gene names follow the mouse nomenclature. With the read ending 3 residues before the CDR3 end, the germline J gene is used to fill in that end. This chain connects TRBV13-3 to TRBJ1-3; 9 bases align to TRBD1. V gave up 4 bases and J gave up 1 base; unmatched junction bases: 6. The CDR3 is 16 residues long. Looked up from germline, CDR1 is NNHDY and CDR2 is SYVADS. Here the CDR3 reads CASSLGQGKSGNTLYF. Partial CDR3 DNA: TGTGCCAGCAGTCTCGGACAGGGGAAGTCTGGAAATACG.

With regard to this clone: The listed TCRdb protein conflicts with the DNA translation at residue 13, and the protein shown is translated directly from the DNA. Gene names follow the mouse nomenclature. The read stops 3 residues short of the end of the CDR3; the missing end is completed from the germline J gene. V is TRBV1 and J is TRBJ1-6; 9 nucleotides agree with TRBD1. TRBJ1-6 is assigned to the ORF class and has an uncertain function. The CDR3 runs 16 residues. Losses at the gene ends were 4 bases for V and 4 bases for J; bases not matched to a gene: 5. Germline CDR1 reads NSQYPW; CDR2 reads LRSPGD (reference sequence). The chain's CDR3 is CTCSDRDRVYNSPLYF. The covered CDR3 bases are TGCACCTGCAGTGACCGGGACAGGGTATATAATTCGCCC.

This clone was seen more than once but under ten times. The DNA translation disagrees with the TCRdb protein at residue 12, so the protein in this description comes from the DNA. The germline and genes are mouse ones. Coverage ceases 3 residues before the CDR3 finishes, and the germline J gene fills in the end. The V call is TRBV13-3, the J call TRBJ1-3; 9 nucleotides agree with TRBD1. This CDR3 has 15 residues. The junction had 4 bases not matched to a gene; V was cut back by 2 bases and J by 4 bases. Germline V gene lookup returns CDR1 NNHDY and CDR2 SYVADS. The sequenced part of the CDR3 DNA is TGTGCCAGCAGTGACCCCGGGACAGGGGGAAATACG. Its translation is CASSDPGTGGNT. The entire CDR3 reads CASSDPGTGGNTLYF.

The table lists this clone with many counts. Gene and germline names: mouse. The read ends 4 residues early relative to the CDR3; the germline J gene fills the gap. The V gene is TRBV13-3, the J gene TRBJ2-7, with D possibly TRBD1 on 5 matching bases. Per the germline V gene, CDR1 is NNHDY and CDR2 is SYVADS. The CDR3 sequence is 15 residues long. The ends were cut back, 2 bases at V and 0 bases at J, with 12 bases in the middle. Incomplete CDR3 DNA: TGTGCCAGCAGTGACACAGGTAGGAGCTCCTAT. Its translation is CASSDTGRSSY. The full CDR3 sequence reads CASSDTGRSSYEQYF.

The sample holds a few counts of this clone. The TCRdb protein fails to match the DNA translation at residue 14; the protein reported here was translated from the DNA. Mouse gene names apply. The CDR3 end falls 3 residues outside the read, so it is completed with the germline J gene. The chain recombines TRBV19 with TRBJ1-6, with 9 bases identical to TRBD1. TRBJ1-6 is noted as an ORF with a role that remains uncertain. CDR1 is FNHDT, CDR2 SITEND, per germline (reference sequence). V gave up 5 bases and J gave up 0 bases; unmatched junction bases: 6. The CDR3 is 17 residues long. CDR3 in amino acids: CASSLRQGGSYNSPLYF. CDR3 bases read: TGTGCCAGCAGCCTTAGACAGGGGGGTTCCTATAATTCGCCC.

This clone was seen a handful of times. Genes and germline come from the mouse. Read data end 4 residues before the CDR3 end; the end is taken from the germline J gene. The chain joins TRBV1 to TRBJ2-3; TRBD1 agrees at 10 bases. The germline gives CDR1 NSQYPW, CDR2 LRSPGD (reference sequence). V shed 8 bases and J 1 base; nucleotides not matched to a gene: 3. The CDR3 is 14 residues long. Here the CDR3 reads CTCRQGAGAETLYF. The sequenced CDR3 bases are TGCACCTGCCGACAGGGGGCCGGTGCAGAA.

This clone was detected many times. TCRdb's protein sequence differs at residue 13 from the translated DNA; the protein presented here follows the DNA. Mouse gene names apply. The read stops 3 residues short of the end of the CDR3; the missing end is completed from the germline J gene. The chain recombines TRBV13-3 with TRBJ1-3; 9 bases agree with TRBD1. Germline CDR1 and CDR2: NNHDY and SYVADS. The CDR3 runs to 16 residues. The V and J ends lost 1 base and 0 bases, in that order; junction bases with no gene match: 2. Incomplete CDR3 DNA: TGTGCCAGCAGTGATCGGGACAGGGTTTCTGGAAATACG. Its protein product is CASSDRDRVSGNT. The full CDR3 protein is CASSDRDRVSGNTLYF.

Worth noting for this clone: At residue 12, the TCRdb protein and translated DNA are inconsistent; the protein given comes from the DNA. Genes and germline come from the mouse. The CDR3 spells CASRRDRGSGNTLYF. The CDR3 DNA, read in part, is TGTGCCAGCAGAAGGGACAGGGGTTCTGGAAATACG. V usage is TRBV13-3 and J usage is TRBJ1-3; 10 bases are shared with TRBD1. Read coverage stops 3 residues before the CDR3 terminus; the germline J gene supplies the remainder. V lost 5 bases to trimming and J lost 0 bases; unmatched junction nucleotides: 2. The CDR3 is made up of 15 amino acids. Germline values: CDR1 NNHDY, CDR2 SYVADS.

This clone was seen ten or more times. The database protein in TCRdb disagrees with the DNA translation at residue 12; the sequence shown here was translated from the DNA. Gene names denote mouse genes. The read ends 3 residues shy of where the CDR3 ends; the end is completed using the germline J gene. The chain recombines TRBV1 with TRBJ1-6, with a weak D call TRBD1 (5 bases). TRBJ1-6 has ORF status, its function being uncertain. V lost 3 bases to trimming and J lost 3 bases, with 9 bases between them. The CDR3 loop spans 15 amino acids. The germline V gene has CDR1 NSQYPW and CDR2 LRSPGD (reference sequence). The sequenced part of the CDR3 DNA is TGCACCTGCAGTGCCCGACAGAACTATAATTCGCCC. Amino acids: CTCSARQNYNSP. The full CDR3 sequence reads CTCSARQNYNSPLYF.

In the case of this clone: The germline and genes are mouse ones. The CDR3 is cut off 4 residues early in the read; its end comes from the germline J gene. V usage is TRBV1 and J usage is TRBJ2-5, with 13 bases aligning to TRBD2. J was trimmed by 0 bases and V by 4 bases; bases with no gene match: 4. This CDR3 has 17 residues. The germline V gene encodes CDR1 NSQYPW and CDR2 LRSPGD (reference sequence). Here the CDR3 reads CTCSEGLGGVNQDTQYF. The part of the CDR3 DNA that was read is TGCACCTGCAGTGAGGGACTGGGGGGGGTTAACCAAGAC.

This clone has just a few counts. The genes and germline here are from mouse. Coverage ceases 4 residues before the CDR3 finishes, and the germline J gene fills in the end. The rearrangement joins TRBV13-1 to TRBJ2-3, with D possibly TRBD1 on 5 matching bases. This CDR3 has 14 amino acids. The germline V and J ends were trimmed by 9 bases and 0 bases, with 14 bases remaining between them. Per germline, CDR1 NSHNY and CDR2 SYGAGN. The CDR3 DNA, read in part, is TGTGCCACTACAGTCCAGGGAAGTGCAGAA. This gives the protein CATTVQGSAE. The full CDR3 reads CATTVQGSAETLYF.

Details on this clone: The gene names here belong to mouse. With the read ending 4 residues before the CDR3 end, the germline J gene is used to fill in that end. The rearrangement links TRBV1 to TRBJ2-3; 9 positions match TRBD1. The V segment lost 6 bases and the J segment 2 bases; nucleotides outside the gene matches: 6. CDR1 and CDR2 (germline): NSQYPW, LRSPGD (reference sequence). The CDR3 spans 15 residues. CDR3 DNA (partial): TGCACCTGCAGCGCGGACAGGGGAGATGCAGAA. Encoded protein: CTCSADRGDAE. The whole CDR3 is CTCSADRGDAETLYF.

This clone appeared a few times. There is a difference at residue 12 between the TCRdb protein and the DNA translation, so the protein given here was translated from the DNA. Each gene name is a mouse one. The CDR3 end is not reached by the read, which stops 3 residues before it; the germline J gene fills it in. The chain couples TRBV1 to TRBJ1-3; D is perhaps TRBD1 (6 bases). Germline V gives CDR1 NSQYPW, CDR2 LRSPGD (reference sequence). The CDR3 covers 15 residues. With 1 base removed from V and 2 bases from J, the gap between germline ends came to 9 bases. The CDR3 sequence is CTCSAGGGPGNTLYF. CDR3 bases read: TGCACCTGCAGTGCAGGGGGGGGCCCTGGAAATACG. The variable domain in full, completed from reference TRBV1 and TRBJ1-3, reads VTLLEQNPRWRLVPRGQAVNLRCILKNSQYPWMSWYQQDLQKQLQWLFTLRSPGDKEVKSLPGADYLATRVTDTELRLQVANMSQGRTLYCTCSAGGGPGNTLYFGEGSRLIVV.

This clone has just a few counts. Gene names denote mouse genes. Read data end 4 residues before the CDR3 end; the end is taken from the germline J gene. V is TRBV16 and J is TRBJ2-1; 9 bases map to TRBD2. The CDR3 totals 15 residues. The V gene end was trimmed by 5 bases and the J gene end by 0 bases; junction bases not matched to a gene: 2. Germline values: CDR1 SGHSA, CDR2 FRNQAP. The CDR3 sequence is CASSPGGDNYAEQFF. CDR3 DNA, as far as it was read: TGTGCAAGCAGCCCTGGGGGGGATAACTATGCT.

This clone occurred a few times. The genes are named according to mouse. The CDR3 goes on 4 residues after the read ends, and that part is filled in from the germline J gene. The chain couples TRBV1 to TRBJ2-5; 14 bases are shared with TRBD2. Germline V gives CDR1 NSQYPW, CDR2 LRSPGD (reference sequence). The CDR3 consists of 14 residues. J gave up 2 bases and V 9 bases, and 1 base lay outside the gene matches. CDR3 sequence: CTWGLGGRQDTQYF. CDR3 DNA (partial): TGCACCTGGGGACTGGGGGGGCGCCAAGAC.

A note on this clone: Gene names refer to mouse genes. The DNA ends 4 residues before the CDR3 does, and the rest of the CDR3 is filled in from the germline J gene. V gene TRBV17 combines with J gene TRBJ2-5; D is ambiguous. V was shortened by 5 bases and J by 1 base, with 7 bases between the two germline ends. The CDR3 length is 13 residues. CDR1 and CDR2 from the germline V gene are MNHDT and YYDKIL. CDR3 protein: CASSSRDQDTQYF. The CDR3 bases that were read are TGTGCTAGCAGTTCTAGGGACCAAGAC.

In this sample, this clone turned up a few times. Translating the DNA gives a protein that differs from the TCRdb entry at residue 14; the protein shown here is that DNA translation. Gene and germline names: mouse. The CDR3 end lies 3 residues beyond the end of the read and is filled in from the germline J gene. J is TRBJ1-6 and V is TRBV13-3, with TRBD1 matching 9 bases. TRBJ1-6 is assigned to the ORF class and has an uncertain function. Germline-derived CDR1 and CDR2 are NNHDY and SYVADS. The CDR3 has 17 amino acids. Trimming cost V 1 base and J 6 bases; bases outside gene matches: 8. Incomplete CDR3 DNA: TGTGCCAGCAGTGATCCACAGGGGGCGCCGGGTAATTCGCCC. This encodes CASSDPQGAPGNSP. Given in full, the CDR3 is CASSDPQGAPGNSPLYF.

This clone was recorded a few times. Each gene name is a mouse one. Sequencing ends 4 residues short of the CDR3 end; the germline J gene provides the rest. The rearrangement links TRBV1 to TRBJ1-1; 10 bases line up with TRBD1. CDR1 and CDR2 (germline): NSQYPW, LRSPGD (reference sequence). The CDR3 consists of 14 residues. CDR3 bases read: TGCACCTGCAGTGGAATCCGGGACAGGGGA. Protein sequence: CTCSGIRDRG. The whole CDR3 sequence reads CTCSGIRDRGEVFF.